This is a list of T cell receptor beta chains from one sample in a study of blood T cell repertoires in COVID-19. TCRdb's copy holds only in-frame clones and misses some; the assay was immunoSEQ multiplex PCR. This table has roughly 250,000 clones, approximately 90% appearing once. The sequenced sample was PBMCs or T cells enriched from blood (not recorded which). These receptors were obtained from a man aged 40-50 years who had recovered from COVID-19. Both conserved end residues are part of each CDR3. The D gene is left open where the match is weak. For some rows the clone size is stated as once, few or many, or as a class when expanded; others skip it.

size	D	V	J	DNA	CDR3
-	-	TRBV9	TRBJ1-6	TGTGCCAGCAGCAACGAGGGGGATTCACCCCTCCACTTT	CASSNEGDSPLHF
-	TRBD1	TRBV27	TRBJ2-3	TGTGCCAGTTACGGACAGGCCGGGACCCCAAGGGTTACAGATACGCAGTATTTT	CASYGQAGTPRVTDTQYF
-	-	TRBV15	TRBJ1-1	TGTGCCACCAGCAGAGAACGTTGGCCGAACACTGAAGCTTTCTTT	CATSRERWPNTEAFF
-	-	TRBV7-2	TRBJ1-3	TGTGCCAGCAGCTCAATTCTCAAGGGGGTTATCTCTGGAAACACCATATATTTT	CASSSILKGVISGNTIYF
-	-	TRBV7-3	TRBJ2-5	TGTGCCAGCAGCTTAGCGGGCTTGCAAGAGACCCAGTACTTC	CASSLAGLQETQYF
-	-	TRBV11-3	TRBJ1-4	TGTGCCAGCAGCTTATGGCCACAACCTAATGAAAAACTGTTTTTT	CASSLWPQPNEKLFF
-	-	TRBV28	TRBJ2-5	TGTGCCAGCAGTGCCCCGTTCGAGGGGGTCGGGGAGACCCAGTACTTC	CASSAPFEGVGETQYF
-	-	TRBV30	TRBJ1-1	TGTGCCTGGGAAGAGCATTGGACTGAAGCTTTCTTT	CAWEEHWTEAFF
few	-	TRBV10-3	TRBJ1-1	TGTGCCATCAGGGGCAAGGAATCGAACACTGAAGCTTTCTTT	CAIRGKESNTEAFF
-	-	TRBV6-5	TRBJ1-6	TGTGCCTCTCAACGGAGCTCCTATAATTCACCCCTCCACTTT	CASQRSSYNSPLHF
-	TRBD2	TRBV5-1	TRBJ2-5	TGCGCCAGCAGCTCCGGGACTATTAACCCTAACCAAGAGACCCAGTACTTC	CASSSGTINPNQETQYF
-	TRBD1	TRBV10-2	TRBJ1-2	TGCGCCAGCGGGGGGCGAGGGGGCGGCGGTAACTATGGCTACACCTTC	CASGGRGGGGNYGYTF
-	-	TRBV5-4	TRBJ2-7	TGTGCCAGCAGCCCCCTGATTGGAGCCGAGCAGTACTTC	CASSPLIGAEQYF
once	-	TRBV19	TRBJ1-1	TGTGCCAGTAACCCAGGAACGAGGAACACTGAAGCTTTCTTT	CASNPGTRNTEAFF
-	-	TRBV7-9	TRBJ1-1	TGTGCCAGCAGCTTGGACCGAGGGACTGAAGCTTTCTTT	CASSLDRGTEAFF
few	TRBD2	TRBV28	TRBJ2-2	TGTGCCAGCAGTCCCCCGGCGGGGGTGGCCGGGGAGCTGTTTTTT	CASSPPAGVAGELFF
-	-	TRBV4-3	TRBJ2-1	TGCGCCAGCAGCCAAGACGAAGCTAGCGAGCAGTTCTTC	CASSQDEASEQFF
-	-	TRBV19	TRBJ2-3	TGTGCCAGTAGTATGTCCCATCAGGGAACGGATACGCAGTATTTT	CASSMSHQGTDTQYF
-	-	TRBV11-2	TRBJ1-2	TGTGCCAGCAGCTTAGTCCCGGGTCGCGGCTACACCTTC	CASSLVPGRGYTF
-	-	TRBV5-6	TRBJ1-5	TGTGCCAGCAGCTTATTTTCAGGTAACAATCAGCCCCAGCATTTT	CASSLFSGNNQPQHF
-	TRBD1	TRBV24-1	TRBJ1-2	TGTGCCACCAGTGATGATGGGACAGGAAACTATGGCTACACCTTC	CATSDDGTGNYGYTF
-	TRBD2	TRBV4-3	TRBJ2-7	TGCGCCAGCAGCCAAGGTTCTAGCGGTTACTACGAGCAGTACTTC	CASSQGSSGYYEQYF
-	TRBD1	TRBV5-4	TRBJ2-7	TGTGCCAGCAGCTTACCCGGCGGCTTGAGGGACAGCGAGCAGTACTTC	CASSLPGGLRDSEQYF
-	-	TRBV2	TRBJ2-1	TGTGCCAGCAGTGTCCGGAGGGGTCTTGACAATGAGCAGTTCTTC	CASSVRRGLDNEQFF
few	-	TRBV2	TRBJ2-2	TGTGCCAGCAGTGAACGTCTGGCGGGTGCCACCGGGGAGCTGTTTTTT	CASSERLAGATGELFF
once	-	TRBV28	TRBJ1-5	TGTGCCAGCAGTTCCACTTCGGGGTTCCGCTCTGACCTGCAGCCCCAGCATTTT	CASSSTSGFRSDLQPQHF
-	TRBD1	TRBV30	TRBJ1-2	TGTGCCTCTAACAGGGGAGCCGTCTATGGCTACACCTTC	CASNRGAVYGYTF
-	-	TRBV7-9	TRBJ2-7	TGTGCCAGCAGCCCTACTTGGGCATCCCCACGCTACGAGCAGTACTTC	CASSPTWASPRYEQYF
-	-	TRBV12-5	TRBJ1-5	TGTGCTAGTGGTTTGGTATATGGGGGCAGCAATCAGCCCCAGCATTTT	CASGLVYGGSNQPQHF
-	TRBD2	TRBV19	TRBJ2-4	TGTGCCAGTAGTATCGGGACTAGCGGGCTGGGGACGTATAGGTACTTC	CASSIGTSGLGTYRYF
few	-	TRBV7-9	TRBJ1-3	TGTGCCAGCAGCCCCCCCCAGGGCAAGGCTGGAAACACCATATATTTT	CASSPPQGKAGNTIYF
-	-	TRBV3-1/TRBV3-2	TRBJ1-5	TGTGCCAGCAGCCAAGATGGGGGGCAGCCCCAGCATTTT	CASSQDGGQPQHF
-	TRBD1	TRBV10-2	TRBJ1-2	TGCGCCAGCAGTGGCCGACAGGGTAACTATGGCTACACCTTC	CASSGRQGNYGYTF
-	-	TRBV5-5	TRBJ1-6	TGTGCCAGCACGGCCCAGGGGACCTCTTATAATTCACCCCTCCACTTT	CASTAQGTSYNSPLHF
-	-	TRBV28	TRBJ1-3	TGTGCCAGCAGTCGTACAGGGTCTGGAAACACCATATATTTT	CASSRTGSGNTIYF
-	TRBD2	TRBV5-1	TRBJ2-7	TGCGCCAGCAGCTCGGGACTAGCGGGCCAAGTCTCCTACGAGCAGTACTTC	CASSSGLAGQVSYEQYF
-	-	TRBV7-8	TRBJ2-7	TGTGCCAGCAGCTTACTTTCGGGGTTATCGGGCTACGAGCAGTACTTC	CASSLLSGLSGYEQYF
few	-	TRBV5-1	TRBJ1-1	TGCGCCAGCAGCCTGGGACACGGATTGAACACTGAAGCTTTCTTT	CASSLGHGLNTEAFF
-	-	TRBV30	TRBJ1-2	TGTGCCTCGGACGGGGGGCTTTATGGCTACACCTTC	CASDGGLYGYTF
few	-	TRBV18	TRBJ1-1	TGTGCCAGCTCACCACCGAATAGGAGGCGCTTAAACACTGAAGCTTTCTTT	CASSPPNRRRLNTEAFF
-	TRBD2	TRBV4-2	TRBJ2-1	TGTGCCAGCAGCCAAGAAGCTAGCGGGAATTCAAACTCCTACAATGAGCAGTTCTTC	CASSQEASGNSNSYNEQFF
-	-	TRBV3-1/TRBV3-2	TRBJ1-5	TGTGCCAGCAGCCAATATTCCCGCACAAGCAATCAGCCCCAGCATTTT	CASSQYSRTSNQPQHF
-	TRBD1	TRBV6-5	TRBJ2-5	TGTGCCAGCAGGAATGACAGGGGTCAGTACTTC	CASRNDRGQYF
-	-	TRBV27	TRBJ2-7	TGTGCCAGCGGGCACATCGAGCAGTACTTC	CASGHIEQYF
few	TRBD1	TRBV7-2	TRBJ2-7	TGTGCCAGCAGCTCAAACAGGGGGCAAGGATACGAGCAGTACTTC	CASSSNRGQGYEQYF
once	-	TRBV18	TRBJ1-1	TGTGCCAGCTCACCACCACAGAAAAACACTGAAGCTTTCTTT	CASSPPQKNTEAFF